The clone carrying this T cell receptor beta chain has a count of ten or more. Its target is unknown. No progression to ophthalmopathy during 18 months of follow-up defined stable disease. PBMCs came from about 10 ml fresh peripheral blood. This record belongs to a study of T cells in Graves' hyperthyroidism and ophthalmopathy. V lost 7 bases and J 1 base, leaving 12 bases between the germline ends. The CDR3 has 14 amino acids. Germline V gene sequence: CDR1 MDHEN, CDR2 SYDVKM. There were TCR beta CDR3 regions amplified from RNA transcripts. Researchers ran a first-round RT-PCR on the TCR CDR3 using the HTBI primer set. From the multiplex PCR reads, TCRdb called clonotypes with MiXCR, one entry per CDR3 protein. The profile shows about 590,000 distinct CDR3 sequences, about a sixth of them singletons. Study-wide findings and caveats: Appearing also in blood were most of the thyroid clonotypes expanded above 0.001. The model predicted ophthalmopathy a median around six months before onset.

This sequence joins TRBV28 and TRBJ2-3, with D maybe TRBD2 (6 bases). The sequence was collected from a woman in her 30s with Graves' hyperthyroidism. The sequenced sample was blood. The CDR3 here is CASTRRGGTDTQYF. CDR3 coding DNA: TGTGCCAGCACCCGGAGGGGCGGCACAGATACGCAGTATTTT.